These T cell receptor beta chains were read from a single sample in a study of T cells in Graves' hyperthyroidism and ophthalmopathy. MiXCR, run by TCRdb on the multiplex PCR reads, gives a single entry per CDR3 protein. The sample contains around 520,000 distinct CDR3 sequences, around an eighth of which appear only once. Source material: blood. The receptor set was obtained from a woman younger than 35 with Graves' hyperthyroidism. CDR3s include the opening cysteine and the closing phenylalanine or tryptophan. A D gene is named only where the DNA matches it firmly.

CASSRGLAENNEQFF	TRBD2	TRBV7-9	TRBJ2-1
CAISESASGGYNEQFF	TRBD2	TRBV10-3	TRBJ2-1
CASNLQGYGYTF	-	TRBV6-1	TRBJ1-2
CASRTVDQPQHF	-	TRBV12-3/TRBV12-4	TRBJ1-5
CAISDPGRVANYGYTF	-	TRBV10-3	TRBJ1-2
CASTWTGGTGELFF	TRBD1	TRBV2	TRBJ2-2
CASSQDLGQGNEQYF	TRBD1	TRBV4-1	TRBJ2-7
CTSSLDSGRQVTQYF	-	TRBV11-2	TRBJ2-5
CASSRIRDYYTYEQYF	TRBD2	TRBV7-4	TRBJ2-7
CASRPSGGRNEQFF	TRBD2	TRBV12-3/TRBV12-4	TRBJ2-1
CAWSFLAGPQETQYF	TRBD2	TRBV30	TRBJ2-5
CASSYAWEGETQYF	TRBD2	TRBV6-8	TRBJ2-5
CASSALAADHSNQPQHF	-	TRBV6-2/TRBV6-3	TRBJ1-5
CASSLGQGAGVAFF	-	TRBV5-1	TRBJ1-1
CASSLGHLNNQPQHF	-	TRBV5-6	TRBJ1-5